This T cell receptor beta chain derives from a study of blood T cell repertoires in COVID-19. About the research overall: Whether acute or convalescent, the COVID-19 samples came from the United States, Italy and Spain. Nucleic acid was either cDNA or gDNA, and it came from T cells, B-cell-depleted T cells, or PBMCs.

Germline V gene lookup returns CDR1 LNHDA and CDR2 SQIVND (reference sequence). The CDR3 runs 12 residues. V was shortened by 6 bases and J by 7 bases, with 10 bases between the two germline ends. Original data processing: The assay estimated nucleated cells by amplifying reference gene primers. Produced via immunoSEQ multiplex PCR; TCRdb's table is partial and in-frame only. V and J calls and clone size come straight from that table; D and trimming were deduced from the DNA. The table lists roughly 350,000 clones, around 85% of them singletons. This receptor was obtained from a woman between 18 and 29 years old with acute or convalescent COVID-19. Material for sequencing was peripheral blood. J is TRBJ2-1 and V is TRBV19; tentatively, D is TRBD2 (5 bases). The CDR3 DNA follows: TGTGCCAGTAGCGGGATCTCAAATGAGCAGTTCTTC. This translates into CASSGISNEQFF.